This TCR beta chain originates from a study of T cell repertoires in cytomegalovirus infection (dated by TCRdb to the late 2010s). Looking at the study overall: Because public TCR beta signatures pointed to carriage of CMV infection together with the matching HLA type, the HLA type of each donor mattered for the analysis.

Study-level results and caveats: The ex vivo response was dominated by HLA-C-restricted CMV-specific TCR beta clonotypes, which also provided the single most frequent clonotype in two of eight donors. Cumulative frequency of public TCR beta family members discriminated carriers of CMV infection plus the relevant HLA type in this cohort and an independent approximately 340-donor cohort.

Data came from an Illumina HiSeq 1500. The raw public reads went through TCRdb reprocessing: fastp at Q25, MiXCR clone calling, in-frame beta chains kept. Merged by CDR3 protein, the rows form single entries marked with the most common genes and DNA. The sample table records some 200,000 distinct CDR3 sequences; under 25% of these occur just once. About 3% of the sample is taken by the ten largest. The junction carries 8 bases between V and J, which are trimmed by 2 bases and 4 bases respectively. From the cysteine up to the phenylalanine, the CDR3 has a length of 13 residues. Only CDR3 DNA is held: 39 bases, read in frame from base 1. CDR1 MNHNS and CDR2 SASEGT were looked up in the germline V gene. About this clonotype itself: It has no known antigen specificity. No qualities accompany the bases; no much larger clone lies one base away.

What was sequenced was PBMCs. The rearrangement joined TRBV6-1 to TRBJ2-5; the D gene cannot be resolved reliably. The clonotype comes from a human donor in good health (CMV status not recorded). Some clones in this sample may be carry-over from other donors' samples. The CDR3 region has the sequence CASSENGGETQYF. In nucleotides, the sequence is TGTGCCAGCAGTGAAAATGGCGGAGAGACCCAGTACTTC.